The sample holds a few counts of the clone carrying this T cell receptor (beta chain). This specimen comes from a study of blood T cell repertoires in COVID-19. About the study: PBMCs, B-cell-depleted T cells, or T cells were the source of the cDNA or gDNA that made up the material.

TCRdb's copy holds only in-frame clones and misses some; the assay was immunoSEQ multiplex PCR. The sample contains around 40,000 clones, roughly 90% of which appear only once. Sample: peripheral blood. This TCR was sampled from a human donor in a cohort sampled during active COVID-19.

In DNA form, the CDR3 reads TGCGCCAGCAGCCAGGCAACAGGACGCTCTGGGGCCAACGTCCTGACTTTC. Its protein product is CASSQATGRSGANVLTF. This chain joins TRBV4-1 and TRBJ2-6; D is possibly TRBD1 (5 bases). This CDR3 contains 17 residues. CDR1 and CDR2 (germline): MGHRA, YSYEKL. V was trimmed by 3 bases and J by 0 bases, leaving 12 bases between them.